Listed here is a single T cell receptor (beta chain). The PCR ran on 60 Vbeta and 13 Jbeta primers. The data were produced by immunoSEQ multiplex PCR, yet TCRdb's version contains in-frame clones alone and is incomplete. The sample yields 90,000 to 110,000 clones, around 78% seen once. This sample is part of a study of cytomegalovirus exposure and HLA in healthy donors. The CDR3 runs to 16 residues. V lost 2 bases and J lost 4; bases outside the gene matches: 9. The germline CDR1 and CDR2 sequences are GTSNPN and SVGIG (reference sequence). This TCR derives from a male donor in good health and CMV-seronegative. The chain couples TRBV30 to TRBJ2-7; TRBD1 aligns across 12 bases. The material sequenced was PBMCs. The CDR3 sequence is CAWSSLRDRGRYEQYF. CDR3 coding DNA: TGTGCCTGGAGTTCCCTCCGGGACAGGGGGCGTTACGAGCAGTACTTC.